This is a list of T cell receptor beta chains from one sample in a study of blood T cell repertoires in COVID-19. Data came from immunoSEQ multiplex PCR; TCRdb stores just in-frame clones and leaves some out. The sample contains 210,000 or so clones, around 90% of which appear only once. Material for sequencing was PBMCs or T cells enriched from blood (not recorded which). These receptors came from a woman between 25 and 40 years old who had been exposed to COVID-19. Each CDR3 is given with its conserved first and last residue. A D gene is named only where the DNA matches it firmly. Rows may omit the clone size; those that give it use once, few, many or a size class.

NA	TRBV11-2	TRBJ2-2	NA	CASSLSLVSTGELFF	TGTGCCAGCAGCTTGTCCCTAGTATCAACCGGGGAGCTGTTTTTT
NA	TRBV7-9	TRBJ2-7	NA	CASSPTSYEQYF	TGTGCCAGCAGCCCTACTTCCTACGAGCAGTACTTC
NA	TRBV3-1/TRBV3-2	TRBJ2-1	NA	CASSLIQNEQFF	TGTGCCAGCAGCCTAATACAGAATGAGCAGTTCTTC
NA	TRBV20-1	TRBJ2-1	TRBD2	CSASGLAGVGEQFF	TGCAGTGCTAGTGGTCTAGCGGGAGTCGGTGAGCAGTTCTTC
NA	TRBV19	TRBJ2-2	NA	CASSISGNTGELFF	TGTGCCAGTAGTATAAGCGGGAACACCGGGGAGCTGTTTTTT
NA	TRBV28	TRBJ1-5	NA	CASVFLGAPQPQHF	TGTGCCAGCGTATTTCTGGGAGCTCCTCAGCCCCAGCATTTT
once	TRBV12-5	TRBJ2-6	NA	CASGPGLTGANVLTF	TGTGCTAGTGGTCCGGGACTGACTGGGGCCAACGTCCTGACTTTC
few	TRBV4-2	TRBJ2-5	TRBD2	CASSPSNLAGAETQYF	TGTGCCAGCAGCCCGAGTAATCTAGCGGGAGCAGAGACCCAGTACTTC
NA	TRBV2	TRBJ2-7	TRBD2	CASGPTGTSGSGEQYF	TGTGCCAGCGGGCCTACCGGGACTAGCGGGTCGGGCGAGCAGTACTTC
NA	TRBV30	TRBJ1-1	NA	CAWSRKQNTEAFF	TGTGCCTGGAGCAGGAAGCAGAACACTGAAGCTTTCTTT
NA	TRBV5-1	TRBJ2-7	TRBD1	CASRVRQGPYEQYF	TGCGCCAGCAGGGTCCGACAGGGGCCCTACGAGCAGTACTTC
NA	TRBV5-6	TRBJ1-3	NA	CASSLSRDWWGNTIYF	TGTGCCAGCAGCTTAAGTAGGGACTGGTGGGGAAACACCATATATTTT
NA	TRBV5-5	TRBJ1-2	NA	CASSFLVRDGYTF	TGTGCCAGCAGCTTTCTTGTTCGGGATGGCTACACCTTC
NA	TRBV19	TRBJ1-1	TRBD1	CASSTRGQGASGAFF	TGTGCCAGTAGTACCCGGGGACAGGGGGCGTCTGGAGCTTTCTTT
NA	TRBV4-2	TRBJ2-5	TRBD2	CASSQDRGLAGGLQETQYF	TGTGCCAGCAGCCAAGATAGGGGACTAGCGGGAGGACTTCAAGAGACCCAGTACTTC
once	TRBV5-1	TRBJ2-7	TRBD2	CASGLADTYEQYF	TGCGCCAGCGGGCTAGCGGATACCTACGAGCAGTACTTC
NA	TRBV5-1	TRBJ2-1	TRBD1	CASSLGTGSYNEQFF	TGCGCCAGCAGCCTAGGGACAGGCTCCTACAATGAGCAGTTCTTC
NA	TRBV30	TRBJ2-1	TRBD2	CAWSGSGMGEQFF	TGTGCCTGGAGTGGTAGCGGGATGGGTGAGCAGTTCTTC
NA	TRBV15	TRBJ2-2	NA	CATSAQGYAGELFF	TGTGCCACCAGCGCGCAGGGGTATGCCGGGGAGCTGTTTTTT
NA	TRBV15	TRBJ1-6	NA	CATSRGGVSDSPLHF	TGTGCCACCAGCAGAGGGGGGGTTTCGGATTCACCCCTCCACTTT
few	TRBV19	TRBJ1-2	NA	CASRRLFDYGYTF	TGTGCCAGTAGAAGACTTTTTGACTATGGCTACACCTTC
NA	TRBV5-1	TRBJ2-7	TRBD1	CASSPPGQGPSYEQYF	TGCGCCAGCAGCCCCCCGGGACAGGGTCCTTCCTACGAGCAGTACTTC
NA	TRBV4-1	TRBJ2-5	NA	CASSQVVVQETQYF	TGCGCCAGCAGCCAAGTGGTAGTACAAGAGACCCAGTACTTC
NA	TRBV19	TRBJ1-1	NA	CASSIAGGGGTEAFF	TGTGCCAGTAGTATTGCTGGGGGCGGCGGCACTGAAGCTTTCTTT
once	TRBV5-5	TRBJ2-4	TRBD2	CASSLYNLAGVAKNIQYF	TGTGCCAGCAGCTTATACAACCTAGCGGGAGTAGCCAAAAACATTCAGTACTTC
NA	TRBV18	TRBJ2-7	NA	CASSPLRGGEESYEQYF	TGTGCCAGCTCACCACTCCGGGGCGGGGAGGAATCCTACGAGCAGTACTTC
NA	TRBV19	TRBJ2-5	TRBD1	CASSIAPRTGRETQYF	TGTGCCAGTAGTATTGCCCCCCGGACAGGGAGGGAGACCCAGTACTTC
NA	TRBV18	TRBJ2-1	TRBD1	CASSSGTGGYNEQFF	TGTGCCAGCTCATCCGGGACAGGGGGTTACAATGAGCAGTTCTTC
NA	TRBV2	TRBJ1-1	NA	CASSRVGVNTEAFF	TGTGCCAGCAGCAGGGTCGGAGTGAACACTGAAGCTTTCTTT